The present T cell receptor beta chain was sequenced within a study of breast tumors, draining lymph nodes, adjacent tissues. The germline gives CDR1 MGHRA, CDR2 YSYEKL. J was trimmed by 5 bases and V by 1 base; bases with no gene match: 2. This CDR3 spans 15 amino acids. Breast cancer patients provided tissue from their axillary draining lymph nodes. TCRdb itself ran the multiplex PCR reads through MiXCR, one entry per CDR3 protein. The sample includes approximately 100,000 distinct CDR3 sequences, roughly 29% of them seen just once. The material sequenced was axillary lymph node tissue. The chain carries TRBV4-1 and TRBJ2-3; 11 bases line up with TRBD1. This receptor was obtained from a female donor with breast cancer. Some clones in this sample may be carry-over from other donors' samples. CDR3 coding DNA: TGCGCCAGCAGCCAAGGGACAGGGGGCCGAGATACGCAGTATTTT. Protein product: CASSQGTGGRDTQYF.